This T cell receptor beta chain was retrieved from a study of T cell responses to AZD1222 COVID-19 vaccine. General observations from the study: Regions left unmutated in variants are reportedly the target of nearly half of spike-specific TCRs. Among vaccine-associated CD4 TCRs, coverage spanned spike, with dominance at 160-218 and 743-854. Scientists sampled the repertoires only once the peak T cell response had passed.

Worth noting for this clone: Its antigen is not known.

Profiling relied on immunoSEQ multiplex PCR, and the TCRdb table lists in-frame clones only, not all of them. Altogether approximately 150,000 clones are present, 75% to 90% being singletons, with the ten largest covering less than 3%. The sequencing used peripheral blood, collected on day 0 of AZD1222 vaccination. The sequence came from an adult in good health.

CDR3 nucleotides: TGTGCCAGCAGTGAATCGGTTTGGCAGGGAAAGCAGTTCTTC. Translated, it gives CASSESVWQGKQFF. This chain uses TRBV25-1 with TRBJ2-1; possible D gene TRBD1, 5 bases. The V gene lost 1 base and the J gene lost 11 bases, with 15 bases spanning the gap. The V gene's germline CDR1 is MGHDK and CDR2 SYGVNS. The CDR3 covers 14 residues. Based on the CDR3 plus reference TRBV25-1 and TRBJ2-1, the full variable domain is EADIYQTPRYLVIGTGKKITLECSQTMGHDKMYWYQQDPGMELHLIHYSYGVNSTEKGDLSSESTVSRIRTEHFPLTLESARPSHTSQYLCASSESVWQGKQFFGPGTRLTVL.